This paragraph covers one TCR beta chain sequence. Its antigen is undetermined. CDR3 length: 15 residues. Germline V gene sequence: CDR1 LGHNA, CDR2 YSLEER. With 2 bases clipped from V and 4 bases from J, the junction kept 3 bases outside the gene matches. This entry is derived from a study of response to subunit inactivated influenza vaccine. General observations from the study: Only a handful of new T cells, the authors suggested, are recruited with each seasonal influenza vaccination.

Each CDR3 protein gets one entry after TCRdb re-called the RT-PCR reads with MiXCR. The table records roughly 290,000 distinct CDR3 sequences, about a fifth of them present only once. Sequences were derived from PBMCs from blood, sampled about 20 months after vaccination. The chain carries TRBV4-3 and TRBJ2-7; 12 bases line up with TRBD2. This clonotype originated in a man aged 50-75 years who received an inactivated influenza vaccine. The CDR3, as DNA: TGCGCCAGCAGCCAATCCGGACTAGCGGGGTACGAGCAGTACTTC. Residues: CASSQSGLAGYEQYF.